This TCR beta chain was sequenced for a study of cytomegalovirus exposure and HLA in healthy donors (dated by TCRdb to 2016 to 2017). Turning to the overall study: In an earlier analysis of about 560 of the donors, 276 Gb of sequence data and about 110 million unique TCR beta sequences from about 180 million T cells were reported. The study aimed to test whether cataloging public T cell receptors could reveal signatures of past pathogen exposure. A later genetic analysis took genome-wide SNP genotypes for about three fifths of the 666 donors and used that subset as a discovery cohort. Of the roughly 400 genotyped donors, about 80% fell in the genetic ancestry cluster associated with self-reported Caucasian donors. Approximately 300 gigabases of sequencing data and around 85 million unique TCR sequences made up an early release that covered nearly 650 HLA-typed donors. Across some 400 genotyped donors of the cohort, an average of about 220,000 unique TCR beta nucleotide sequences per donor were sequenced, and roughly 17% of those sequences were non-productive. Rather than drawing on any new phenotypic data, the later analysis identified candidate immune exposures from TCR beta sequences and the way those sequences occurred across donors. In an earlier analysis of about 590 of the donors, high-throughput TCR beta sequencing was used to judge whether each TCR beta V gene segment behaved as functional or pseudogenic. The T cell repertoires of 666 subjects were profiled by immunosequencing and related to cytomegalovirus serostatus. A handful of DR-DQ haplotypes were handled as single units for association and clustering because linkage in the cohort was strong. To predict cytomegalovirus infection status, the study combined high-throughput TCR immunosequencing, statistical association of individual TCRs with disease status, and machine learning. Every repertoire in the discovery cohort had been generated on one and the same sequencing platform. Along with the roughly 670-subject first cohort, a separate validation cohort of 120 different subjects was used. Donor age, sex, ethnicity and CMV serostatus were collected together with the repertoire data. Both class I and class II loci were covered by HLA typing, at four-digit resolution. In a later analysis, previously published TCR beta repertoires from 666 donors were re-analyzed and high-resolution HLA genotyping was added so that TCR occurrence patterns could be studied. The number of typed donors differed by locus: about 620-640 for A, B, C, DRB1 and DQB1; 500 to 550 for DQA1; approximately 600 for DPA1; and some 450 for DPB1.

Remarks on this clone: Its antigen is unknown. Base qualities are not at hand, and no much larger clone is one base apart.

The CDR3 numbers 16 residues from cysteine through phenylalanine. Only the CDR3 part of the read is kept: 48 bases, read in frame from the first base. The V end loses 9 bases and the J end loses 6 bases, and a stretch of 27 bases separates them. Reading the germline V gene gives CDR1 SGHDT and CDR2 YYEEEE. The cohort consisted of some 730 healthy bone marrow donors. Cohort members were all nominally healthy when sampled, although unrecorded immune exposures were likely present. The donor tested CMV seropositive, placing the donor among the 289 seropositive members of the cohort. A peripheral blood sample was provided by each donor, and peripheral blood mononuclear cells were used for TCR beta sequencing. The Qiagen DNeasy Blood Extraction Kit was used to extract genomic DNA from the blood cell samples. Summary of the overall study and its limitations: In a later analysis, some 18,000 TCR beta sequences were associated with specific HLA alleles at a false discovery rate of 0.05. A further reported finding was that TCR beta sequences accurately predicted the HLA-A and HLA-B alleles for most subjects in the first cohort. CMV serostatus was the only immune exposure information available for the cohort. The 87-base-pair reads could not distinguish some IMGT-functional V segments, including TRBV6-2 and TRBV6-3, so those segments were excluded. A later analysis found that TCR association rates varied across HLA loci, with DRB1 alleles showing the most associated TCRs and HLA-C alleles the fewest. In an earlier analysis of fewer than 750 of the donors, most TCR beta V segments were observed in productive rearrangements about 87% or about 30% of the time, broadly matching IMGT annotations. According to the authors, the approach could potentially be generalized to other disease states and immunological phenotypes. Assigning TCR associations to individual alleles was difficult when HLA alleles, especially DR and DQ, strongly co-occurred. The presence/absence analyses assumed that sequencing depth was roughly uniform across donors, and that assumption may not be true. The classifier was reported to diagnose cytomegalovirus status with high specificity and sensitivity in both the original and validation cohorts. The cohort was sequenced for TCR beta chains only, and without alpha or paired-chain data the features that could be detected were limited. Because counts were too low, about 18 rarely observed V segments, including chromosome 9 orphons, were excluded from the earlier analysis of 587 of the donors. Because HLA typing was missing for some donors at each locus, association tests included only the typed subset. Correlated functional status among segregating V segments might be attributable to linkage disequilibrium, but an unknown experimental factor could not be ruled out. In vitro tests confirmed that three of the cytomegalovirus-associated TCR beta chains recognize cytomegalovirus antigens. The study listed 164 TCR beta chains as associated with cytomegalovirus. Compared with the 666-donor mean, donors in an Asian-associated ancestry cluster had fewer N-insertions in productive TCRs, according to a later genetic analysis. A cluster of highly shared sequence variants was judged likely to represent a technical artifact of the sequencing pipeline. Across donors, most TCR sequences were observed very rarely, whereas some public TCRs were present in many individuals. V-gene and J-gene trimming of TCR beta chains was associated with a missense DCLRE1C variant in a later genetic analysis, and the association was replicated in an independent cohort. A later analysis found that HLA-associated TCR beta chains were more clonally expanded and had lower generation probabilities than equally common non-associated chains. According to a later analysis, most CMV-associated TCR beta chains appeared to be HLA-restricted, and the HLA associations seemed to be driven largely by CMV exposure. In a later analysis, several top co-occurrence clusters were reported to appear linked to parvovirus B19, influenza, CMV and Epstein-Barr virus.

The receptor library was made with the immunoSEQ multiplex PCR assay. A mixture of 60 forward primers for TCR Vbeta segments and 13 reverse primers for TCR Jbeta segments was used in the multiplex PCR. Amplification of the CDR3 region of rearranged TCR beta genes was performed with a multiplex PCR assay on genomic DNA. The Illumina HiSeq System was used to sequence the amplified TCR beta libraries as 87-base-pair reads. In the original analysis: In a later analysis, some 80 million unique TCR beta chains were counted across the roughly 670 repertoires, and roughly 10 million of these chains were shared by at least two donors. Raw reads were error-corrected and collapsed into unique sequences with a nearest-neighbor algorithm that merged closely related sequences to remove PCR and sequencing errors. CDR3 sequences were aligned to IMGT reference sequences to assign V, D and J gene segments. For a sequence to be retained, at least a six-nucleotide match to both a V gene segment and a J gene segment was required. Rearrangements were classified as productive when the CDR3 lacked stop codons and remained in frame with V and J, and all other rearrangements were classified as non-productive. Following IMGT convention, CDR3 was defined as the stretch from the second conserved V-encoded cysteine to the conserved J-encoded phenylalanine. The earlier analysis of 587 of the donors excluded any sequence lacking an unambiguous match to a single V gene segment. An earlier analysis of 587 of the donors classified V segments as functional when productive rearrangements were above 56.7% and as segregating when the standard deviation between donors was above 5%. A statistical classification framework was built for diagnosing cytomegalovirus status from the catalog of TCR beta chain sequences. In a later analysis, TCR nucleotide sequences were compared against IMGT/GENE-DB human TR gene sequences so that V and J genes could be assigned. In a later analysis, CDR3 sequences and most-parsimonious VDJ recombination scenarios were assigned using the TCRdist pipeline. A later analysis defined each TCR beta chain by its CDR3 amino acid sequence plus V-gene family, and excluded reads lacking a unique V-gene family. As a way to deal with suspected cross-contamination and a sequencing artifact, a later analysis dropped 450 to 700 nucleotide sequences that were highly shared and had low generation probability. A later analysis calculated a clonal expansion index for each public chain from normalized within-repertoire ranks of inferred template counts. A later analysis computed generation probabilities with a VDJ recombination model fitted to out-of-frame rearrangements, and checked the results against IGoR. In a later analysis, hypergeometric tests were used to score TCR-TCR, TCR-HLA and TCR-CMV co-occurrence, with a repertoire-size bias correction applied to TCR pairs. To estimate false discovery rates, a later analysis permuted the HLA or CMV assignments 20 times. In a later analysis, co-occurring TCRs were grouped using DBSCAN, with TCRdist sequence similarity added in when clustering inside HLA-allele-positive subsets. Repertoires with fewer than 30,000 or more than 120,000 public chains were left out of co-occurrence clustering, as were roughly five repertoires with anomalous nucleotide sharing. The immuneACCESS repertoire file appears here via TCRdb, limited to in-frame rearrangements. These files lack a portion of the clones; in checked studies, under half of the deficit traces to unresolved V genes, and the cause of the others is not known. V and J calls and clone size are given by that table; D and trimming were obtained from the DNA. This sample comprises 95,000 to 150,000 clones, 80% of them detected only once. Roughly 9.2% of the sample rests with the top ten.

The chain joins TRBV5-6 to TRBJ1-2, with a tentative D gene TRBD1 over 5 matching bases. This receptor was identified in a female donor in good health and CMV-seropositive. The sequenced sample was PBMCs. Read as DNA, the sequence is TGTGCCACCGGGGAGGCAAGCTTACCCAGGGTCGATGGCTACACCTTC. This gives the protein CATGEASLPRVDGYTF.